A single sample gave rise to the 21 T cell receptor beta chains below, sequenced in a study of cytomegalovirus exposure and HLA in healthy donors. With 60 Vbeta and 13 Jbeta primers, the PCR was carried out. Assay used: immunoSEQ multiplex PCR; TCRdb lists only in-frame clones, some missing. The sample holds 150,000 to 250,000 clones, roughly 85% seen once. The sequenced sample consisted of PBMCs. These receptors were obtained from a woman in her forties or fifties in good health and CMV-seronegative.

The rearrangement links TRBV19 to TRBJ1-1; 8 nucleotides agree with TRBD1. The CDR3 contains 16 residues. The germline V gene has CDR1 LNHDA and CDR2 SQIVND (reference sequence). The junction had 8 bases not matched to a gene; V was cut back by 4 bases and J by 1 base. The DNA for the CDR3 is TGTGCCAGTAGTACTCCGGGGACAGGAAAGAACACTGAAGCTTTCTTT. It codes for CASSTPGTGKNTEAFF.

The J gene is TRBJ2-5, the V gene TRBV7-2, with D tentatively TRBD2 (5 bases). The tail of the sequence fits TRBJ2-7 better, so the J call may be wrong. This CDR3 is 16 amino acids long. The germline gives CDR1 SGHTA, CDR2 FQGNSA. In nucleotides, the CDR3 is TGTGCCAGCAGCTTCCTTGGGAGACTGGGCAACTACGAGCAGTACTTC. It specifies CASSFLGRLGNYEQYF.

The J gene is TRBJ2-5, the V gene TRBV30, with 10 bases matching TRBD2. The length of the CDR3 is 15 residues. Trimming at V came to 3 bases and at J to 9 bases, leaving 13 bases not matched to a gene. From germline, CDR1 is GTSNPN and CDR2 SVGIG (reference sequence). Here the CDR3 reads CAWSRGLAVRGAQYF. The CDR3 DNA is TGTGCCTGGAGCCGTGGACTAGCGGTTCGGGGGGCCCAGTACTTC.

The chain is built from TRBV19 and TRBJ1-5; D perhaps matches TRBD1 (6 bases). The V gene lost 1 base and the J gene lost 4 bases, with 14 bases spanning the gap. The CDR3 length is 16 residues. Germline assignment: CDR1 LNHDA and CDR2 SQIVND (reference sequence). The CDR3 reads CASSIAGQLANQPQHF. The CDR3 DNA follows: TGTGCCAGTAGTATAGCGGGACAATTAGCAAATCAGCCCCAGCATTTT.

The rearrangement links TRBV27 to TRBJ2-5; D remains ambiguous. The J call may be in error: the DNA end matches TRBJ2-7 better. The CDR3 consists of 13 residues. CDR1 and CDR2 from the germline V gene are MNHEY and SMNVEV (reference sequence). CDR3 in amino acids: CASSRPSSYEQYF. The CDR3 DNA reads TGTGCCAGCAGTCGGCCTAGCTCCTACGAGCAGTACTTC.

This chain links TRBV10-2 with TRBJ1-1; 10 bases match TRBD1. The CDR3 consists of 14 residues. Looked up from germline, CDR1 is WSHSY and CDR2 is SAAADI. V lost 9 bases to trimming and J lost 7 bases; unmatched junction nucleotides: 11. DNA for the CDR3: TGCGCCAGTACGGTCACCGGGACAGGGGATGAAGCTTTCTTT. This translates into CASTVTGTGDEAFF.

This clone was counted a few times. J is TRBJ2-7 and V is TRBV9; 9 nucleotides agree with TRBD2. This CDR3 contains 17 residues. V gave up 2 bases and J gave up 1 base; unmatched junction bases: 10. Germline CDR1 SGDLS, CDR2 YYNGEE. The CDR3 here is CASSVAAGGPESYEQYF. For the CDR3, the DNA is TGTGCCAGCAGCGTGGCCGCGGGAGGGCCGGAGTCCTACGAGCAGTACTTC.

The rearrangement links TRBV18 to TRBJ1-2; possibly TRBD1 for D (5 bases). Trimming removed 6 bases at V and 3 bases at J, with 20 bases between. The CDR3 runs 16 residues. Germline V lookup: CDR1 KGHSH, CDR2 LQKENI. The CDR3 reads CASSSQLSGEDYGYTF. CDR3 bases: TGTGCCAGCTCGAGCCAACTCTCGGGGGAGGACTATGGCTACACCTTC.

The chain joins TRBV13 to TRBJ2-5, with 8 bases aligning to TRBD2. The CDR3 length is 19 residues. V lost 5 bases, J lost 5 bases, and 22 bases stayed unmatched. Germline V lookup: CDR1 PRHDT, CDR2 FYEKMQ (reference sequence). CDR3 coding DNA: TGTGCCAGCAGCCGTATAACGATCACCTACGGGACTAGAGATGAGACCCAGTACTTC. It yields the protein CASSRITITYGTRDETQYF. The whole variable domain, remainder taken from reference TRBV13 and TRBJ2-5, is AAGVIQSPRHLIKEKRETATLKCYPIPRHDTVYWYQQGPGQDPQFLISFYEKMQSDKGSIPDRFSAQQFSDYHSELNMSSLELGDSALYFCASSRITITYGTRDETQYFGPGTRLLVL.

The chain uses TRBV30 and TRBJ2-1, with a weak D call TRBD2 (5 bases). Deletions cut 3 bases from V and 5 bases from J, with 11 bases between. Germline-derived CDR1 and CDR2 are GTSNPN and SVGIG (reference sequence). The CDR3 loop spans 13 amino acids. CDR3 sequence: CAWRAGRDNEQFF. In nucleotides, the CDR3 is TGTGCCTGGAGGGCGGGTCGGGACAATGAGCAGTTCTTC.

This sequence joins TRBV21-1 and TRBJ2-1; the table calls TRBD2, which could not be checked here. TRBV21-1 is assigned pseudogene status. This CDR3 contains 15 residues. The chain's CDR3 is CASSKSSGGGNEQFF. The CDR3 nucleotides are TGTGCCAGCAGCAAATCGAGCGGGGGTGGGAATGAGCAGTTCTTC.

The chain recombines TRBV28 with TRBJ1-3; possible D gene TRBD1, 6 bases. There are 14 residues in the CDR3. Germline-derived CDR1 and CDR2 are MDHEN and SYDVKM. V was trimmed by 2 bases and J by 4 bases, leaving 9 bases between them. The CDR3 DNA reads TGTGCCAGCAGTTTAACAGGGCGGGGAAACACCATATATTTT. Its protein product is CASSLTGRGNTIYF.

The rearrangement links TRBV7-9 to TRBJ2-1; TRBD2 agrees at 7 bases. The germline V gene has CDR1 SEHNR and CDR2 FQNEAQ (reference sequence). The V gene end was trimmed by 5 bases and the J gene end by 5 bases; junction bases not matched to a gene: 9. The CDR3 sequence is 15 residues long. The chain's CDR3 is CASSPGTTRNNEQFF. The DNA for the CDR3 is TGTGCCAGCAGCCCCGGGACTACCCGTAACAATGAGCAGTTCTTC.

This chain links TRBV7-9 with TRBJ2-2, with 7 nucleotides matching TRBD2. Per the germline V gene, CDR1 is SEHNR and CDR2 is FQNEAQ (reference sequence). The length of the CDR3 is 15 residues. V dropped 3 bases and J dropped 3; count of bases not matched to a gene: 4. The CDR3 region is CASSFRDYYTGELFF. The CDR3 DNA follows: TGTGCCAGCAGCTTTAGGGACTATTACACCGGGGAGCTGTTTTTT.

The count of this clone is one. The rearrangement joins TRBV2 to TRBJ2-7, with D possibly being TRBD1 (5 bases). V was shortened by 8 bases and J by 2 bases, with 13 bases between the two germline ends. This CDR3 spans 13 amino acids. Germline CDR1 and CDR2: SNHLY and FYNNEI. CDR3 nucleotide sequence: TGTGCCAGCCACCCCTCAGGGCCCTACGAGCAGTACTTC. This encodes CASHPSGPYEQYF.

The chain combines TRBV5-8 with TRBJ1-2, with 7 bases aligning to TRBD1. V lost 2 bases, J lost 2 bases, and 6 bases stayed unmatched. Germline CDR1 reads SGHTS; CDR2 reads YDEGEE. The CDR3 contains 15 residues. The CDR3 here is CASSFRPTGNYGYTF. The CDR3 nucleotides read TGTGCCAGCAGCTTTCGCCCGACAGGGAACTATGGCTACACCTTC.

The rearrangement uses TRBV2 and TRBJ2-7; unclear D gene. This CDR3 spans 8 amino acids. V was shortened by 7 bases and J by 10 bases, with 5 bases between the two germline ends. Per germline, CDR1 SNHLY and CDR2 FYNNEI. The CDR3 region has the DNA TGTGCCAGCACCAATCAGTACTTC. Protein: CASTNQYF. Combining the CDR3 with reference TRBV2 and TRBJ2-7 gives the whole variable domain EPEVTQTPSHQVTQMGQEVILRCVPISNHLYFYWYRQILGQKVEFLVSFYNNEISEKSEIFDDQFSVERPDGSNFTLKIRSTKLEDSAMYFCASTNQYFGPGTRLTVT.

This chain uses TRBV6-5 with TRBJ2-1; 12 nucleotides agree with TRBD2. Looked up from germline, CDR1 is MNHEY and CDR2 is SVGAGI. The CDR3 totals 15 residues. Trimming cost V 9 bases and J 8 bases; bases outside gene matches: 11. Here the CDR3 reads CASLQTSGSWDEQFF. CDR3 bases: TGTGCCAGTCTTCAGACTAGCGGGAGTTGGGATGAGCAGTTCTTC.

This chain joins TRBV5-1 and TRBJ2-5; possible D gene TRBD2, 6 bases. Looked up from germline, CDR1 is SGHRS and CDR2 is YFSETQ. CDR3 length equals 15 residues. V was shortened by 5 bases and J by 5 bases, with 19 bases between the two germline ends. The CDR3 DNA reads as TGCGCCAGCAGAGACGGGAGCGGAGATAGGGAGACCCAGTACTTC. It translates to CASRDGSGDRETQYF.

The chain combines TRBV6-5 with TRBJ1-2; TRBD1 matches at 9 bases. Germline V gene sequence: CDR1 MNHEY, CDR2 SVGAGI. After removal of 6 bases from V and 3 bases from J, the junction contained 8 bases not matched to a gene. CDR3 length equals 15 residues. The CDR3 region is CASSPGQGVDYGYTF. CDR3 coding DNA: TGTGCCAGCAGCCCGGGACAGGGAGTTGACTATGGCTACACCTTC.

This clone has a handful of counts. J is TRBJ2-7 and V is TRBV27; D possibly corresponds to TRBD2 (7 bases). Germline V gene sequence: CDR1 MNHEY, CDR2 SMNVEV (reference sequence). Between the trimmed V and J ends, which lost 9 bases and 4 bases, there was a span of 13 bases. This CDR3 is 12 amino acids long. CDR3 DNA sequence: TGTGCCAGTCGGGGGGCCGGGTACGAGCAGTACTTC. This sequence encodes CASRGAGYEQYF.